These 28 T cell receptor beta chains were sequenced from one sample in a study of blood T cell repertoires in COVID-19. Repertoires were generated with immunoSEQ multiplex PCR, while TCRdb's copy carries only in-frame clones and drops some. The sample lists almost 500,000 clones; about 85% were seen once. The sample comprised PBMCs or T cells enriched from blood (not recorded which). These receptors came from a woman aged 60-75 years who had recovered from COVID-19.

The V call is TRBV6-5, the J call TRBJ1-1, with D unclear. V lost 9 bases and J 7 bases, leaving 15 bases between the germline ends. Germline lookup yields CDR1 MNHEY and CDR2 SVGAGI. CDR3 length: 12 amino acids. In nucleotides, the CDR3 is TGTGCCAGTCAACCACCGGGTTTTGAAGCTTTCTTT. Translated, it gives CASQPPGFEAFF.

The DNA for the CDR3 is TGTGCCACCAGCGTCCGGACAGGGAACACAGATACGCAGTATTTT. Amino acids: CATSVRTGNTDTQYF. V and J are TRBV15 and TRBJ2-3; 8 bases agree with TRBD1. Trimming took 5 bases from V and 2 from J; bases not matched to a gene: 6. Germline loops: CDR1 LNHNV, CDR2 YYDKDF (reference sequence). The CDR3 has 15 amino acids.

J is TRBJ1-5 and V is TRBV12-5; unclear D gene. Looked up from germline, CDR1 is LGHNT and CDR2 is FRNRAP. This CDR3 comprises 15 residues. V was pared by 3 bases and J by 3 bases, with 12 bases between. CDR3 DNA: TGTGCTAGTGGTTTCGTGGGCAGCCTCAATCAGCCCCAGCATTTT. Translating gives CASGFVGSLNQPQHF. Full variable domain (remainder filled in from reference TRBV12-5 and TRBJ1-5): DARVTQTPRHKVTEMGQEVTMRCQPILGHNTVFWYRQTMMQGLELLAYFRNRAPLDDSGMPKDRFSAEMPDATLATLKIQPSEPRDSAVYFCASGFVGSLNQPQHFGDGTRLSIL.

The V call is TRBV9, the J call TRBJ2-6, with 8 bases matching TRBD1. This CDR3 comprises 17 residues. V gave up 3 bases and J gave up 0 bases; unmatched junction bases: 5. Germline V gene sequence: CDR1 SGDLS, CDR2 YYNGEE. CDR3 in amino acids: CASSGDRIHSGANVLTF. CDR3 bases: TGTGCCAGCAGCGGGGACAGGATTCACTCTGGGGCCAACGTCCTGACTTTC.

The chain uses TRBV5-1 and TRBJ1-2, with D tentatively TRBD1 (6 bases). The CDR3 runs to 14 residues. CDR1 and CDR2 from the germline V gene are SGHRS and YFSETQ. Trimming removed 7 bases from V and 0 bases from J, with 13 bases in between. The CDR3 here is CASGQPGANYGYTF. The CDR3 DNA reads TGCGCCAGCGGACAGCCCGGGGCTAACTATGGCTACACCTTC.

The table lists this clone with a count of one. The genes are TRBV4-2 and TRBJ2-7, with D possibly matching TRBD2 (5 bases). Trimming stripped 1 base from V and 2 bases from J, with 12 bases between. CDR1 LGHNA and CDR2 YNFKEQ come from the germline V gene. The CDR3 totals 15 residues. The CDR3 DNA follows: TGTGCCAGCAGCCAAGTCATGACTACCCCCTACGAGCAGTACTTC. Protein: CASSQVMTTPYEQYF.

For the CDR3, the DNA is TGTGCCAGTAGTATTTGGACAGGGACGGATCAGCCCCAGCATTTT. Protein sequence: CASSIWTGTDQPQHF. The J gene is TRBJ1-5, the V gene TRBV19, with 8 bases fitting TRBD1. The ends lost 3 bases at V and 5 bases at J; junction bases unmatched: 6. The CDR3 runs to 15 residues. The V gene's germline CDR1 is LNHDA and CDR2 SQIVND (reference sequence). The variable domain in full, completed from reference TRBV19 and TRBJ1-5, reads DGGITQSPKYLFRKEGQNVTLSCEQNLNHDAMYWYRQDPGQGLRLIYYSQIVNDFQKGDIAEGYSVSREKKESFPLTVTSAQKNPTAFYLCASSIWTGTDQPQHFGDGTRLSIL.

A single count supports this clone. The identical CDR3 is also encoded by other nucleotide sequences in the sample. The V gene is TRBV2, the J gene TRBJ1-5, with 8 bases lining up with TRBD1. Losses at the gene ends were 6 bases for V and 5 bases for J; bases not matched to a gene: 0. The CDR3 spans 12 residues. CDR1 and CDR2 (germline): SNHLY, FYNNEI. CDR3: CASRDRDQPQHF. The CDR3 DNA reads as TGTGCCAGCAGGGACAGGGATCAGCCCCAGCATTTT.

Details on this clone: Different DNA sequences within this sample yield the same CDR3. The rearrangement joins TRBV5-1 to TRBJ1-1, with TRBD1 as a possible D gene (5 bases). The V end lost 4 bases, the J end lost 5 bases, and 18 bases lay between the germline ends. The CDR3 is 15 amino acids. From germline, CDR1 is SGHRS and CDR2 YFSETQ. As DNA, the CDR3 is TGCGCCAGCAGCACCCAAACCGGCGGGGGAACTGAAGCTTTCTTT. This translates into CASSTQTGGGTEAFF.

In the case of this clone: Other DNA sequences in this specimen translate into the identical CDR3. This sequence joins TRBV5-1 and TRBJ1-2; D is perhaps TRBD1 (5 bases). With 0 bases removed from V and 1 base from J, the gap between germline ends came to 7 bases. CDR1 is SGHRS and CDR2 is YFSETQ in the germline V gene. This CDR3 is built from 14 residues. The CDR3 here is CASSLAGDNYGYTF. The CDR3 DNA reads as TGCGCCAGCAGCTTGGCGGGGGATAACTATGGCTACACCTTC.

The chain links TRBV18 to TRBJ1-1, with D hard to call. V lost 0 bases and J 0 bases, leaving 11 bases between the germline ends. The CDR3 is 16 residues long. Germline V lookup: CDR1 KGHSH, CDR2 LQKENI. The CDR3: CASSPPAALLNTEAFF. CDR3 nucleotide sequence: TGTGCCAGCTCACCACCGGCAGCGTTACTGAACACTGAAGCTTTCTTT.

This rearrangement joins TRBV28 to TRBJ1-6; no reliable D call. Between the trimmed V and J ends, which lost 4 bases and 9 bases, there was a span of 19 bases. Germline values: CDR1 MDHEN, CDR2 SYDVKM. The CDR3 runs to 16 residues. In DNA form, the CDR3 reads TGTGCCAGCAGTTCCTTCGGGGTGGGGTTCATTTCACCCCTCCACTTT. This codes for CASSSFGVGFISPLHF.

The chain carries TRBV6-2 or TRBV6-3 and TRBJ1-2, with 7 bases identical to TRBD1. Germline CDR1 is MNHEY and CDR2 is SVGEGT. The CDR3 is 13 residues long. The J segment lost 8 bases and the V segment lost 6 bases, leaving 9 bases of the junction unmatched. The chain's CDR3 is CASSHIGGSGYTF. CDR3 sequence (DNA): TGTGCCAGCAGCCACATAGGGGGCTCCGGCTACACCTTC.

V gene TRBV4-1 combines with J gene TRBJ1-5; weak D call: TRBD1 (5 bases). Germline CDR1 MGHRA, CDR2 YSYEKL. V was shortened by 5 bases and J by 2 bases, with 13 bases between the two germline ends. The CDR3 has 15 amino acids. The DNA for the CDR3 is TGCGCCAGCAGCTCACATAGGGGTGGCAATCAGCCCCAGCATTTT. This sequence encodes CASSSHRGGNQPQHF.

This chain joins TRBV27 and TRBJ1-2; 7 nucleotides match TRBD1. The junction had 7 bases not matched to a gene; V was cut back by 3 bases and J by 3 bases. The CDR3 has 15 residues. The germline V gene has CDR1 MNHEY and CDR2 SMNVEV (reference sequence). The CDR3 here is CASSFLGGVDYGYTF. CDR3 coding DNA: TGTGCCAGCAGTTTTTTAGGGGGCGTTGACTATGGCTACACCTTC.

The rearrangement uses TRBV2 and TRBJ1-4; 7 positions agree with TRBD1. CDR3 length equals 14 residues. The germline V gene has CDR1 SNHLY and CDR2 FYNNEI. J was trimmed by 5 bases and V by 6 bases; bases with no gene match: 6. CDR3 DNA: TGTGCCAGCAGCGACGGACAGGCAAATGAAAAACTGTTTTTT. It translates to CASSDGQANEKLFF.

This clone appeared a few times. This rearrangement joins TRBV6-5 to TRBJ1-3, with D hard to call. This CDR3 has 13 amino acids. The ends were cut back, 7 bases at V and 8 bases at J, with 15 bases in the middle. The V gene's germline CDR1 is MNHEY and CDR2 SVGAGI. The CDR3: CASKLVSSHTIYF. In nucleotides, the CDR3 is TGTGCCAGCAAGCTGGTTAGTTCGCACACCATATATTTT.

The V call is TRBV7-9, the J call TRBJ2-1; D is unclear. This CDR3 comprises 13 residues. V shed 5 bases and J shed 6 bases, with 11 bases lying between them. Germline CDR1 and CDR2: SEHNR and FQNEAQ (reference sequence). The CDR3 DNA reads TGTGCCAGCAGCCGCACTGTACCCAATGAGCAGTTCTTC. Its translation: CASSRTVPNEQFF.

For this clone: The same CDR3 also results from other DNA sequences found in this sample. The rearrangement links TRBV12-3 or TRBV12-4 to TRBJ1-5, with unresolved D. The CDR3 is made up of 12 amino acids. Trimming removed 9 bases at V and 0 bases at J, with 6 bases between. The DNA of the CDR3 is TGTGCCAGTTCCTATAGCAATCAGCCCCAGCATTTT. It specifies CASSYSNQPQHF.

The CDR3 DNA sequence: TGTGCCAGCAGCTTAGGCCTAGCGGTCACAGATACGCAGTATTTT. Its translation is CASSLGLAVTDTQYF. The V and J genes are TRBV11-2 and TRBJ2-3; 7 bases map to TRBD2. Looked up from germline, CDR1 is SGHAT and CDR2 is FQNNGV. Trimming cost V 1 base and J 2 bases; bases outside gene matches: 3. This CDR3 comprises 15 residues.

The genes are TRBV6-2 or TRBV6-3 and TRBJ2-3; TRBD1 agrees at 10 bases. CDR3 length equals 15 residues. Unmatched junction bases numbered 4, after V lost 2 bases and J lost 5 bases. The germline V gene has CDR1 MNHEY and CDR2 SVGEGT. The chain's CDR3 is CASSYADRGGDTQYF. The CDR3 region has the DNA TGTGCCAGCAGTTACGCGGACAGGGGGGGAGATACGCAGTATTTT.

The chain joins TRBV5-1 to TRBJ2-1; 8 positions agree with TRBD1. V trimming: 0 bases; J trimming: 6 bases; junction bases outside the gene matches: 2. Germline values: CDR1 SGHRS, CDR2 YFSETQ. The CDR3 is 14 amino acids. The DNA for the CDR3 is TGCGCCAGCAGCTTGGATGGGACAGGCAATGAGCAGTTCTTC. This encodes CASSLDGTGNEQFF. Complete variable domain (other parts from reference TRBV5-1 and TRBJ2-1): KAGVTQTPRYLIKTRGQQVTLSCSPISGHRSVSWYQQTPGQGLQFLFEYFSETQRNKGNFPGRFSGRQFSNSRSEMNVSTLELGDSALYLCASSLDGTGNEQFFGPGTRLTVL.

The count of this clone is one. The chain links TRBV7-2 to TRBJ2-2; tentative D call: TRBD2 (5 bases). There are 15 residues in the CDR3. Trimming removed 3 bases at V and 0 bases at J, with 8 bases between. Germline-derived CDR1 and CDR2 are SGHTA and FQGNSA. The CDR3 nucleotides are TGTGCCAGCAGCTTCAATAGCGCGAACACCGGGGAGCTGTTTTTT. Its protein product is CASSFNSANTGELFF.

The chain combines TRBV9 with TRBJ1-3; 7 bases map to TRBD1. Germline loops: CDR1 SGDLS, CDR2 YYNGEE. CDR3 length equals 18 residues. V lost 4 bases, J lost 0 bases, and 13 bases stayed unmatched. CDR3 in amino acids: CASSPRGGEPFSGNTIYF. The CDR3, as DNA: TGTGCCAGCAGCCCTAGAGGGGGCGAGCCCTTCTCTGGAAACACCATATATTTT.

The chain combines TRBV2 with TRBJ1-5, with unresolved D. The CDR3 is 14 amino acids. Trimming removed 0 bases at V and 6 bases at J, with 9 bases between. Germline CDR1 and CDR2: SNHLY and FYNNEI. The CDR3 loop reads CASSEAQAGQPQHF. The CDR3, as DNA: TGTGCCAGCAGTGAAGCGCAGGCCGGTCAGCCCCAGCATTTT.

The gene calls are TRBV3-1 (or the pseudogene TRBV3-2) and TRBJ2-4; 14 bases map to TRBD2. V trimming: 1 base; J trimming: 3 bases; junction bases outside the gene matches: 5. CDR1 and CDR2 (germline): LGHDT, YNNKEL (reference sequence). The CDR3 has 18 residues. The DNA of the CDR3 is TGTGCCAGCAGCCAAGGACTAGCGGGGGGGCACGGCAAAAACATTCAGTACTTC. The encoded protein is CASSQGLAGGHGKNIQYF.

A remark on this clone: At one boundary the junction diverges from the germline segment, which might be a read error. Different DNA sequences within this sample yield the same CDR3. The chain uses TRBV11-3 and TRBJ1-3; D is perhaps TRBD1 (5 bases). This CDR3 comprises 14 residues. The V gene's germline CDR1 is SGHNT and CDR2 YENEEA. The CDR3 bases are TGTGCTAGCAGCTCGGGGGTATCGGGAAACACCATATATTTT. Its protein is CASSSGVSGNTIYF.

The chain carries TRBV6-2 or TRBV6-3 and TRBJ1-5; 11 bases fit TRBD1. Germline V CDR1 and CDR2: MNHEY, SVGEGT. The CDR3 is 17 amino acids. Trimming at V came to 5 bases and at J to 4 bases, leaving 10 bases not matched to a gene. The DNA of the CDR3 is TGTGCCAGCAGTACACCACCGGGACAGGGGGTTAATCAGCCCCAGCATTTT. It codes for CASSTPPGQGVNQPQHF.